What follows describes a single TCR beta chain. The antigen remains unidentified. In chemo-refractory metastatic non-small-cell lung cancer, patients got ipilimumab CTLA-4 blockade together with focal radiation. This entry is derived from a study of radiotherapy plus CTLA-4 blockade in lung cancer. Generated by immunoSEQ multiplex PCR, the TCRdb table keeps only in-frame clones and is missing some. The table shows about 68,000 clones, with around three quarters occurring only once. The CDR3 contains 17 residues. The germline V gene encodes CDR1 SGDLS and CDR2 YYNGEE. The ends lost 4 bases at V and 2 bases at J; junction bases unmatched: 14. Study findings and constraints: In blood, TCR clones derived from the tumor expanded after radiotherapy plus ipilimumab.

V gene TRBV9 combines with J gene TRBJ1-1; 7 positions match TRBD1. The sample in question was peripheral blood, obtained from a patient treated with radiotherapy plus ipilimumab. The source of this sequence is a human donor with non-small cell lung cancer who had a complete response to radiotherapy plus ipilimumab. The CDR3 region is CASSRRAQGQGNTEAFF. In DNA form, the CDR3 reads TGTGCCAGCAGCAGAAGGGCACAGGGGCAGGGTAACACTGAAGCTTTCTTT.